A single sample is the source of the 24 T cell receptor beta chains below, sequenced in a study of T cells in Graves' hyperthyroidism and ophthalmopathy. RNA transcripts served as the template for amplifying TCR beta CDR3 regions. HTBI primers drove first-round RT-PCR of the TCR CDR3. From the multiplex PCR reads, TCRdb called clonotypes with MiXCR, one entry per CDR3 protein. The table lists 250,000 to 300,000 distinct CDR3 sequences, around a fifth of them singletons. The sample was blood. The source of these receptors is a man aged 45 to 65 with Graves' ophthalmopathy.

The CDR3 loop is CSASQLAGPYEQYF. The CDR3 region has the DNA TGCAGTGCTAGCCAACTAGCGGGCCCCTACGAGCAGTACTTC. The rearrangement joins TRBV20-1 to TRBJ2-7; 9 bases match TRBD2. The CDR3 has 14 amino acids. Germline assignment: CDR1 DFQATT and CDR2 SNEGSKA (reference sequence). Trimming took 3 bases from V and 2 from J; bases not matched to a gene: 5.

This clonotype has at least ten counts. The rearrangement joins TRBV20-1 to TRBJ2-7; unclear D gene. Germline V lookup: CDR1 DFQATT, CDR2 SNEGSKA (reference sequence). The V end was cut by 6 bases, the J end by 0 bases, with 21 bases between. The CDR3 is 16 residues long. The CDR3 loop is CSADGPWAASSYEQYF. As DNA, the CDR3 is TGCAGTGCCGACGGACCCTGGGCGGCGAGCTCCTACGAGCAGTACTTC.

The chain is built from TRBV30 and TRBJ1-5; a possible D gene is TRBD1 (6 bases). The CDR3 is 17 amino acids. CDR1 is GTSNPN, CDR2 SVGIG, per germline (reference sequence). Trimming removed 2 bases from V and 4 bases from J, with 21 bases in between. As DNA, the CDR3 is TGTGCCTGGAGTCCGCGAGACAGGATCCCTCGGAATCAGCCCCAGCATTTT. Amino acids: CAWSPRDRIPRNQPQHF.

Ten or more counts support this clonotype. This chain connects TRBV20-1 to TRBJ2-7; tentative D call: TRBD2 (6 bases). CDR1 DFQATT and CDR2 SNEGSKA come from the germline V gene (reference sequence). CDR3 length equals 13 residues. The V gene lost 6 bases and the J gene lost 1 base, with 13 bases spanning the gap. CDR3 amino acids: CSAPEAGSYEQYF. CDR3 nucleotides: TGCAGTGCCCCGGAGGCGGGATCCTACGAGCAGTACTTC.

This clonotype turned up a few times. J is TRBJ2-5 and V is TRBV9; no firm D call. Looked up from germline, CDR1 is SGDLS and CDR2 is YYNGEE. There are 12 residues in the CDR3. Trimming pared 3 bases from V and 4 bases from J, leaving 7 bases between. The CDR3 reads CASSAVGETQYF. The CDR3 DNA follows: TGTGCCAGCAGCGCGGTGGGAGAGACCCAGTACTTC.

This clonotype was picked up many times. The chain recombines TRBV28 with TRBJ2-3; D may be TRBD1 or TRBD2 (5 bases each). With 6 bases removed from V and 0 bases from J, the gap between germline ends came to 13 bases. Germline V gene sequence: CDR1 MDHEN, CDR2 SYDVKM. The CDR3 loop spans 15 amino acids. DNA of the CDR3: TGTGCCAGCAGCATACCGGGACCTAGCACAGATACGCAGTATTTT. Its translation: CASSIPGPSTDTQYF. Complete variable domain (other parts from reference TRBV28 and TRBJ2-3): DVKVTQSSRYLVKRTGEKVFLECVQDMDHENMFWYRQDPGLGLRLIYFSYDVKMKEKGDIPEGYSVSREKKERFSLILESASTNQTSMYLCASSIPGPSTDTQYFGPGTRLTVL.

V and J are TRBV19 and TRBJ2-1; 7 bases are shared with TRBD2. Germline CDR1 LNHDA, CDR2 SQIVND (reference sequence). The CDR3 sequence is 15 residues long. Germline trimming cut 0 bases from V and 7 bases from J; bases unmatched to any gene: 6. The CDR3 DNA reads TGTGCCAGTAGTATAGAGGCTAGCGGAGGGAATGAGCAGTTCTTC. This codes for CASSIEASGGNEQFF.

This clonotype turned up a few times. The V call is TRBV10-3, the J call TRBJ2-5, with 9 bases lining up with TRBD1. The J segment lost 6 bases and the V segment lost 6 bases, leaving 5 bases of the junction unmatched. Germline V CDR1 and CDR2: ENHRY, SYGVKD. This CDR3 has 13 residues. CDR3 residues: CAISRDREQTQYF. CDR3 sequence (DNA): TGTGCCATCAGCCGGGACAGGGAGCAGACCCAGTACTTC.

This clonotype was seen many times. CDR3 in amino acids: CSGLRETQYF. In nucleotides, the CDR3 is TGCAGTGGGCTCCGTGAGACCCAGTACTTC. The chain uses TRBV20-1 and TRBJ2-5, with D hard to call. Trimming shortened V by 7 bases and J by 5 bases, and 8 bases separated the two germline ends. Germline CDR1 and CDR2: DFQATT and SNEGSKA (reference sequence). The CDR3 consists of 10 residues.

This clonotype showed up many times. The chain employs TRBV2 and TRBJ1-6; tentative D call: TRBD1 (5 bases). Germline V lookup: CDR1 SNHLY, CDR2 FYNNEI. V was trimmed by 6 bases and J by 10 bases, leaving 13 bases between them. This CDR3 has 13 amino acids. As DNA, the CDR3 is TGTGCCAGCAGACAAGAACGGGACTCACCCCTCCACTTT. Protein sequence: CASRQERDSPLHF.

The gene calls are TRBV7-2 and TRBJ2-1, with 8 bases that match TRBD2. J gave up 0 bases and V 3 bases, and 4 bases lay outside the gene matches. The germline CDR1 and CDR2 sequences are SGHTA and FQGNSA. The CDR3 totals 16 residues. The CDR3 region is CASSFSGMSSYNEQFF. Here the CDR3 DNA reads TGTGCCAGCAGCTTTAGCGGGATGAGCTCCTACAATGAGCAGTTCTTC.

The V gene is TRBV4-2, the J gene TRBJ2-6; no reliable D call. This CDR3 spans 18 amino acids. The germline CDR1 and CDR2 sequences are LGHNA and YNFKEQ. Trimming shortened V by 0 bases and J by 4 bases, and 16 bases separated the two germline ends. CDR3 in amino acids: CASSQDRVGSSGANVLTF. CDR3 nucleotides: TGTGCCAGCAGCCAAGACCGGGTGGGGTCCTCGGGGGCCAACGTCCTGACTTTC.

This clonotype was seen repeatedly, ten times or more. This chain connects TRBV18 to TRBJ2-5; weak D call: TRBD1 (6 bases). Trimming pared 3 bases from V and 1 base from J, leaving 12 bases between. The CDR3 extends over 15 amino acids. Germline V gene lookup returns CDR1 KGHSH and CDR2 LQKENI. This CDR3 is CASSPIQGSQETQYF. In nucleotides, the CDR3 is TGTGCCAGCTCACCGATACAGGGATCCCAAGAGACCCAGTACTTC.

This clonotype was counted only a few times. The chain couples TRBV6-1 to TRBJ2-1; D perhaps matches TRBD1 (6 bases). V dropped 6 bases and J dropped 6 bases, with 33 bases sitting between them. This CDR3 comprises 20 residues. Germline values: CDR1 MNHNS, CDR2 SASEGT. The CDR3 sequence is CASRGSRGVGYGKKVNEQFF. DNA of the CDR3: TGTGCCAGCAGGGGAAGCAGGGGAGTCGGATACGGGAAAAAGGTCAATGAGCAGTTCTTC.

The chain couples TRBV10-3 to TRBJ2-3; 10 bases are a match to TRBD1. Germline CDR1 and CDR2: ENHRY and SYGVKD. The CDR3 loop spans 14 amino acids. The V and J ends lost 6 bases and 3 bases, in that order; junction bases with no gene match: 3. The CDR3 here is CAIRGQGYTDTQYF. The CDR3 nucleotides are TGTGCCATCAGGGGACAGGGGTATACAGATACGCAGTATTTT.

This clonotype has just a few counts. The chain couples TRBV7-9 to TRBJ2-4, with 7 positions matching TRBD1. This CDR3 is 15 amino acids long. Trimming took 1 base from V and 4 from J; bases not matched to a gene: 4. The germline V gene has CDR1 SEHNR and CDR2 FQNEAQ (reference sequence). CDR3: CASSLVGTAKNIQYF. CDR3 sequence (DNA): TGTGCCAGCAGCTTAGTAGGGACAGCGAAAAACATTCAGTACTTC.

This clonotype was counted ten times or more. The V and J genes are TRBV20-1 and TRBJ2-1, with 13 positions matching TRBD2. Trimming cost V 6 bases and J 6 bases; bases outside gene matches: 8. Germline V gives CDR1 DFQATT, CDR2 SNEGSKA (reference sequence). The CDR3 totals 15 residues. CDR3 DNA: TGCAGTGCCGGCCGACTAGCGGGAGGAAGCAATGAGCAGTTCTTC. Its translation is CSAGRLAGGSNEQFF.

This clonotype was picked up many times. The DNA of the CDR3 is TGTGCCAGCAGCTGGGGACAGGGAGCCTACGAGCAGTACTTC. It yields the protein CASSWGQGAYEQYF. The chain is built from TRBV5-5 and TRBJ2-7; TRBD1 aligns across 9 bases. V was clipped by 3 bases and J by 2 bases; unmatched bases: 3. The CDR3 runs to 14 residues. Germline CDR1 is SGHKS and CDR2 is YYEKEE (reference sequence).

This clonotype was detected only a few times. The CDR3 nucleotides are TGTGCCAGCAGTGCCCCCCTAATGAGGTGGCAAGAGACCCAGTACTTC. This encodes CASSAPLMRWQETQYF. The chain joins TRBV27 to TRBJ2-5; D unclear. CDR1 is MNHEY and CDR2 is SMNVEV in the germline V gene (reference sequence). The CDR3 is made up of 16 amino acids. V lost 5 bases, J lost 2 bases, and 18 bases lay in between.

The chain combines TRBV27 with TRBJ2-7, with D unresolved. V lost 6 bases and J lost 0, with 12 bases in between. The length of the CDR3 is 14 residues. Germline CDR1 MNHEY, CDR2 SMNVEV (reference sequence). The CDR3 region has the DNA TGTGCCAGCAGCCTACTTGACGCCTCCTACGAGCAGTACTTC. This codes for CASSLLDASYEQYF.

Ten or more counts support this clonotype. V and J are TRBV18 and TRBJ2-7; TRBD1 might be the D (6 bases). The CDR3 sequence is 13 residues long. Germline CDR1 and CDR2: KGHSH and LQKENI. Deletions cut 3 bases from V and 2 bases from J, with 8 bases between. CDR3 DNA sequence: TGTGCCAGCTCACCTAACAGGGCCTACGAGCAGTACTTC. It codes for CASSPNRAYEQYF. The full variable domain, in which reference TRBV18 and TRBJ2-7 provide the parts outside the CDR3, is NAGVMQNPRHLVRRRGQEARLRCSPMKGHSHVYWYRQLPEEGLKFMVYLQKENIIDESGMPKERFSAEFPKEGPSILRIQQVVRGDSAAYFCASSPNRAYEQYFGPGTRLTVT.

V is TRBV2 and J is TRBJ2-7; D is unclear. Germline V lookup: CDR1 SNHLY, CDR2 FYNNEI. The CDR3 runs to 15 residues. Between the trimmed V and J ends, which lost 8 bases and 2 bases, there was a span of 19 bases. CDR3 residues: CASGSSRLIPYEQYF. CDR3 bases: TGTGCCAGCGGGTCCAGTAGACTGATCCCCTACGAGCAGTACTTC.

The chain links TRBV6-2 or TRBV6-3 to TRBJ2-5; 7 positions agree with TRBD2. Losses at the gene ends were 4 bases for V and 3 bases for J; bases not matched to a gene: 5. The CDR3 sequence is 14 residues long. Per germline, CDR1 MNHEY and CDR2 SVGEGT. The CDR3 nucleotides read TGTGCCAGCAGTTTGGCGGGAGAGGAAGAGACCCAGTACTTC. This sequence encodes CASSLAGEEETQYF.

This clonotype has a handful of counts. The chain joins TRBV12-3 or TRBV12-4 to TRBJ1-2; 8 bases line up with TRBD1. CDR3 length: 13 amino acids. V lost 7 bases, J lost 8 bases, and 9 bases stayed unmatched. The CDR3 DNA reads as TGTGCCAGCAAAGGACAGGGCGGAAGGGGCTACACCTTC. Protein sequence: CASKGQGGRGYTF.